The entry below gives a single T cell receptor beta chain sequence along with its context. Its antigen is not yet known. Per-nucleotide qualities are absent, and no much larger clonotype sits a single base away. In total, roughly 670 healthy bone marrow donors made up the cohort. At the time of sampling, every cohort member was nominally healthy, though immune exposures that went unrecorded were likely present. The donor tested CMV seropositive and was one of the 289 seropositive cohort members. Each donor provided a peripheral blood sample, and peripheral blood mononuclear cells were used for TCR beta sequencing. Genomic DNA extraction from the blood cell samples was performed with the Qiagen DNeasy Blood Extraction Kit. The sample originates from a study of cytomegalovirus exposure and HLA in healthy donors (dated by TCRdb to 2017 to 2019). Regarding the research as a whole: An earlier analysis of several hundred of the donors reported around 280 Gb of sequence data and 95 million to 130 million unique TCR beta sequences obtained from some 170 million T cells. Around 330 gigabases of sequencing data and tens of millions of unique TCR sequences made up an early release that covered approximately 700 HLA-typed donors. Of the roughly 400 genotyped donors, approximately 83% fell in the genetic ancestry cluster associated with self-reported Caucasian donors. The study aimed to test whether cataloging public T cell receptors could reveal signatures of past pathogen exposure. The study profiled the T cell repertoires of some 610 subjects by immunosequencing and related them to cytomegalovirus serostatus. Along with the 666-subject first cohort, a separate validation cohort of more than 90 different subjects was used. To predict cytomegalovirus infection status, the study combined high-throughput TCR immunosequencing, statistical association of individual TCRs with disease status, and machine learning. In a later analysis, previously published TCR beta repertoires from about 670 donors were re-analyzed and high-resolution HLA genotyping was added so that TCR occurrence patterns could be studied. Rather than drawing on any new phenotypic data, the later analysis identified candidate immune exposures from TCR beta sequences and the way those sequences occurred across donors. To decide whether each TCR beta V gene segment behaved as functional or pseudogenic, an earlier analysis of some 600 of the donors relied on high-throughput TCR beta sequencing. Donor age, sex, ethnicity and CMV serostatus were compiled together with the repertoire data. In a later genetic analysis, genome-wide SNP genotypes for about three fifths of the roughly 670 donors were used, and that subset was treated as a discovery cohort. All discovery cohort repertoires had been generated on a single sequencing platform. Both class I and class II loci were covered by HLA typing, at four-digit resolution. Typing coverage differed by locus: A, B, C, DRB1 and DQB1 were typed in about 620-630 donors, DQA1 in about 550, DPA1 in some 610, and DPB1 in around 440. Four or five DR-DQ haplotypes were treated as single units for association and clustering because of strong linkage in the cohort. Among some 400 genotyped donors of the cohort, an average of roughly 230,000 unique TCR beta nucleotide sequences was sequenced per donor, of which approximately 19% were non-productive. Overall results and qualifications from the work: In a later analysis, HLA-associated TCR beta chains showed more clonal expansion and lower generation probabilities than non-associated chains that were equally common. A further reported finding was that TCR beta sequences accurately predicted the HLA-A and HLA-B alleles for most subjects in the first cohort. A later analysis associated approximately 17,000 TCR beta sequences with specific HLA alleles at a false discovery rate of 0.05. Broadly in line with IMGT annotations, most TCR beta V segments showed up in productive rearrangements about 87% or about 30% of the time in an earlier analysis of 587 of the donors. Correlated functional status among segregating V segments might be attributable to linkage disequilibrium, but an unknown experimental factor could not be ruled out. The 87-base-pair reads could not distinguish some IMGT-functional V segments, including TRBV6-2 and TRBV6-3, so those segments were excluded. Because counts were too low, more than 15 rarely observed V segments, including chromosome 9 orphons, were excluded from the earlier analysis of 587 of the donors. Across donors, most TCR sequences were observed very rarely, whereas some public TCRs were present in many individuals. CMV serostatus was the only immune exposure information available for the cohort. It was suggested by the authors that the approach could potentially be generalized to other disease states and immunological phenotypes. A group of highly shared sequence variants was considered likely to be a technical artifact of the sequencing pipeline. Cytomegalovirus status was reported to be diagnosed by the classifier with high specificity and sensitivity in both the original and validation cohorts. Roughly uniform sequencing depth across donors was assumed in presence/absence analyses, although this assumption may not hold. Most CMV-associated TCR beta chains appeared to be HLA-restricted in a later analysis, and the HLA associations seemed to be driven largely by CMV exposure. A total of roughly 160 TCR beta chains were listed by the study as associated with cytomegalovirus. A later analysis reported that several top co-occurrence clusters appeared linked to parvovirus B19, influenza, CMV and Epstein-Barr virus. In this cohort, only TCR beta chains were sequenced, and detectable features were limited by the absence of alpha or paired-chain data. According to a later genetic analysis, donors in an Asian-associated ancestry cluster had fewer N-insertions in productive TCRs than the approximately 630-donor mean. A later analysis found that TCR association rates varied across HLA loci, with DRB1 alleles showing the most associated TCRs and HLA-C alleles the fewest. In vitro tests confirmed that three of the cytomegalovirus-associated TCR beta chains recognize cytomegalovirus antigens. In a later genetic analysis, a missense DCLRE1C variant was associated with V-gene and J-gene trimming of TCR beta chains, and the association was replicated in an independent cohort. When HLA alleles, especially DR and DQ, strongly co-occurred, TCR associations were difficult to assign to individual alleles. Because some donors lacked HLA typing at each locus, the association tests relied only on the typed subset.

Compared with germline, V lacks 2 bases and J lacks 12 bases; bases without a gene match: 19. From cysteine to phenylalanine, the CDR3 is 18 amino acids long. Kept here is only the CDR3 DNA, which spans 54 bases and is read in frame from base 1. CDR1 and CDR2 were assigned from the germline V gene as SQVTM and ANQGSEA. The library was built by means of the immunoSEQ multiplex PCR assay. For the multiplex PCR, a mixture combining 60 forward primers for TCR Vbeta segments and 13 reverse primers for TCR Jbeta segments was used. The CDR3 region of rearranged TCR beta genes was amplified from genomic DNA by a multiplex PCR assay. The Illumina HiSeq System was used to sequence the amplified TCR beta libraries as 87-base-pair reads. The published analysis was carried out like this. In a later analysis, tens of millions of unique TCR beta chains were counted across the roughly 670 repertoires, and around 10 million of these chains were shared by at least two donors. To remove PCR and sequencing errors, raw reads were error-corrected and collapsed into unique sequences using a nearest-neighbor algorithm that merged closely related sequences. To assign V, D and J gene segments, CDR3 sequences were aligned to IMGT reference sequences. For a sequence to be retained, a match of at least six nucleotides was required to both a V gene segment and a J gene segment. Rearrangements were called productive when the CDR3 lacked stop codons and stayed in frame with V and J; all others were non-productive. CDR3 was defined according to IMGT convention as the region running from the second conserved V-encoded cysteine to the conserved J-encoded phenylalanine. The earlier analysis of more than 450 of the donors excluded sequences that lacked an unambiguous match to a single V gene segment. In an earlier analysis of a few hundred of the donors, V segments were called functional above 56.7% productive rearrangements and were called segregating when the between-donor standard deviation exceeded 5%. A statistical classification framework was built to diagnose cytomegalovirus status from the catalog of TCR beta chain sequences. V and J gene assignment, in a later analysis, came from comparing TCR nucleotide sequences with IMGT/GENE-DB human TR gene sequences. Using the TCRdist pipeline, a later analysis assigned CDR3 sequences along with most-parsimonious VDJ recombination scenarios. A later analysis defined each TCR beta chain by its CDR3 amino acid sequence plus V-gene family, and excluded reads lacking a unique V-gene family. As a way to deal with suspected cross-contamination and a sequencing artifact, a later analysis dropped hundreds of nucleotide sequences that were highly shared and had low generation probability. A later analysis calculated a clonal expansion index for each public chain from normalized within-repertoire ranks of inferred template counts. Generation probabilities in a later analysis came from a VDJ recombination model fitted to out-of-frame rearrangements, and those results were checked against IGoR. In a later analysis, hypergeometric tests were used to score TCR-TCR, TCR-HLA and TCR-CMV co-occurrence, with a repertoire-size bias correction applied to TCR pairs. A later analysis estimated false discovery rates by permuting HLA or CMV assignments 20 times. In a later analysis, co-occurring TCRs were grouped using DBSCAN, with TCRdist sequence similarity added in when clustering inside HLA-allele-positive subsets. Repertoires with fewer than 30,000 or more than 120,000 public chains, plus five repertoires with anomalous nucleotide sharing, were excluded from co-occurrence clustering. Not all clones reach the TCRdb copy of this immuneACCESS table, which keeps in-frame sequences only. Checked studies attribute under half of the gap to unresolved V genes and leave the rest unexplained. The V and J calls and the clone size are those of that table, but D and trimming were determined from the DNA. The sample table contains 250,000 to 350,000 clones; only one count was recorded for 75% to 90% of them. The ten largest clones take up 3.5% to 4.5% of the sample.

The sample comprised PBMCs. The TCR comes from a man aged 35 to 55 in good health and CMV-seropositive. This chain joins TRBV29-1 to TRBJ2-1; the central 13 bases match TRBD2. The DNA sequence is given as TGCAGCGTTGAATCTTTCGGCCGTGGACTAGCGGGAGAAAGAGTGCAGTTCTTC. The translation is CSVESFGRGLAGERVQFF.